This T cell receptor (beta chain) was sequenced in a study of blood T cell repertoires in COVID-19. Turning to the study itself: In each case, the material was cDNA or gDNA derived from T cells, B-cell-depleted T cells, or PBMCs.

This CDR3 spans 16 amino acids. The V segment lost 0 bases and the J segment 5 bases; nucleotides outside the gene matches: 7. CDR1 is GTSNPN and CDR2 is SVGIG in the germline V gene (reference sequence). Profiling relied on immunoSEQ multiplex PCR, and the TCRdb table lists in-frame clones only, not all of them. The table has hundreds of thousands of clones, more than 80% seen once. In terms of age and location, participants ranged from roughly 18 to 95 years and lived in about 25 US areas. The specimen was PBMCs or T cells enriched from blood (not recorded which). The gene calls are TRBV30 and TRBJ2-5, with TRBD2 identical over 12 bases. The sequence came from a man aged 25 to 40 who had recovered from COVID-19. Written as DNA, the CDR3 is TGTGCCTGGAGTGTCGGACTAGCGGGGTTCATGGAGACCCAGTACTTC. This sequence encodes CAWSVGLAGFMETQYF.